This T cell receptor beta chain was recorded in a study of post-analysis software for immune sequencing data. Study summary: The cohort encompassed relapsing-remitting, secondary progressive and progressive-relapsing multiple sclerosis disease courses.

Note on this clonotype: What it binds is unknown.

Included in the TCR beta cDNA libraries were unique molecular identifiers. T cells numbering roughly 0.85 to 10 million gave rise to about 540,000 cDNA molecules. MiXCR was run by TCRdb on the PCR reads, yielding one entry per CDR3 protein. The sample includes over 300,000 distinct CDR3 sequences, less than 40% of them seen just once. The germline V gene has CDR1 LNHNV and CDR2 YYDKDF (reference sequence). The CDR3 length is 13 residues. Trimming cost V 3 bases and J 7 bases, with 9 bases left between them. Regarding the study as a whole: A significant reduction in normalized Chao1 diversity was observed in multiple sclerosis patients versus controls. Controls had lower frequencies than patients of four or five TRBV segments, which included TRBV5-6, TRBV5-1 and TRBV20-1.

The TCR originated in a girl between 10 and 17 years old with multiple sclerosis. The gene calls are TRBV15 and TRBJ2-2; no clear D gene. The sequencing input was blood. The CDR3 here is CATSSHWGGELFF. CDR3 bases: TGTGCCACCAGCAGCCACTGGGGCGGGGAGCTGTTTTTT. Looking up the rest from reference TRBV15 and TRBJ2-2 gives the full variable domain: DAMVIQNPRYQVTQFGKPVTLSCSQTLNHNVMYWYQQKSSQAPKLLFHYYDKDFNNEADTPDNFQSRRPNTSFCFLDIRSPGLGDTAMYLCATSSHWGGELFFGEGSRLTVL.